This T cell receptor (beta chain) is drawn from a study of blood T cell repertoires in COVID-19 (dated by TCRdb to the early 2020s). General notes on the study: The collaborator samples originated in the United States, Italy and Spain and spanned the acute and convalescent phases of COVID-19. The repertoires were released in a freely available public database meant as a resource for research on the immune response to SARS-CoV-2. The material from the prospective study consisted of cDNA or gDNA derived from T cells, B-cell-depleted T cells, or PBMCs. Samples were obtained from the ongoing ImmuneRACE study (first 160 participants) and from over 1,000 subjects provided by 6 global collaborators. Where available, HLA class I and class II types were taken from metadata supplied by the sample provider and were not determined by assay-based typing. Deeply sampled blood TCRbeta repertoires from subjects exposed to, actively infected with, or recovered from COVID-19 were included in the dataset. Nearly every sample came with metadata listing a de-identified subject ID, COVID-19 status, age in years and sex.

TCRbeta CDR3 regions were amplified from genomic DNA using the immunoSEQ Assay, a bias-controlled multiplex PCR. The original methods were these. The number of nucleated cells in each sample was estimated from the amplification of reference gene primers within the assay. To quantify the absolute abundance of each unique TCRbeta CDR3 rearrangement, sequence reads were collapsed and filtered. Productive Simpson clonality was computed per sample as the square root of Simpson's diversity index over productive rearrangements. The immuneACCESS repertoire file appears here via TCRdb, limited to in-frame rearrangements. These files lack a portion of the clones; in checked studies, under half of the deficit traces to unresolved V genes, and the cause of the others is not known. That table furnishes V, J and clone size, whereas the DNA furnished D and trimming. This sample gives approximately 260,000 clones in total; 86% of them show up just once. 3.6% of the sample is taken by the ten largest.

Regarding this clone: The antigen this receptor binds is unknown. Base qualities are not provided; no much larger clone lies one nucleotide away.

General study outcomes and caveats: Clinical and demographic metadata were provided uncurated, with the amount varying by source and participant.

Collaborating institutions collected whole blood in K2EDTA tubes following their own protocols. For TCRbeta analysis, collaborator samples were shipped as frozen whole blood, as isolated PBMCs, or as DNA extracted from either sample type. Per the germline V gene, SGDLS is the CDR1 and YYNGEE is the CDR2. Trimming accounts for 0 bases at V and 10 bases at J, while the number of junction bases matched to no gene is 9. CDR3 length: 15 amino acids, cysteine to phenylalanine. Only the CDR3 DNA is retained, 45 bases long and in frame from the first base. The chain employs TRBV9 and TRBJ2-1, and TRBD2 aligns with 8 junction nucleotides. Sequenced material: peripheral blood. This sequence was found in a young man with active or convalescent COVID-19. In nucleotides, the sequence is TGTGCCAGCAGCGTAGAGGGGACTAGGGGCTACGAGCAGTTCTTC. This gives the protein CASSVEGTRGYEQFF.